This TCR beta chain is from a study of cytotoxic CD8 clonotypes in ibrutinib-treated CLL (dated by TCRdb to the early 2020s). The study in broad terms: The cohort had about a dozen relapsed/refractory and roughly 14 treatment-naive patients; some 17 were IGHV unmutated. Partial responses were observed in about 24 patients and complete responses in 2; after a median follow-up of around 68 months, remission was maintained in approximately 14 patients and progression was observed in some twelve. Response samples were obtained after a median of approximately twelve months of treatment, with a range of roughly 6 to 40 months. Samples averaged roughly 260,000 productive templates and 80,000 to 100,000 productive rearrangements. Longitudinal samples were obtainable from 26 of the 86 participants in the trial. Cryopreserved peripheral blood mononuclear cells were obtained before treatment, at response, and at either sustained remission or disease progression. All remission and progressive disease samples were collected while patients were still receiving ibrutinib. Points the paper makes about the study in general: Sustained-remission and progressing patients did not have matched sampling times, and lymph node repertoires were not examined. Public clonotypes were found to be uncommon and were observed to contract or remain stable during treatment; the increase in clonality was shown to reflect expansion of private clonotypes at ibrutinib response. Clonality rose at ibrutinib response, remained stable during sustained remission, and dropped back toward baseline at progression. Baseline clonality was found to be higher than that of age-matched healthy donors and was strongly correlated with circulating CD8+ T-cell counts.

Concerning this clone itself: The specificity of this receptor is unknown. The record has no base qualities; no much larger clone is one base away.

Taken with the paper, the label for time point translates to: about 11 months on ibrutinib. Around 2 micrograms of genomic DNA were extracted from cryopreserved PBMCs for TCR beta library preparation. Longitudinal blood samples from CLL patients receiving ibrutinib monotherapy were subjected to high-throughput TCR beta sequencing. Patients were enrolled in a phase 2 open-label single-center ibrutinib monotherapy trial. The goal of deep resolution MiSeq sequencing was a depth between 1 in 1 million and 1 in 200,000 T cells, and coverage averaged 10x per clonotype. The immunoSEQ hsTCRB Kit was used to generate TCR beta libraries. Turning to the authors' computational methods: ImmunoSEQ Data Assistant and ImmunoSEQ Analyzer were used for data analysis, and V, D and J genes were assigned according to IMGT definitions. Clonality, which ranges from 0 to 1, was calculated by subtracting the normalized Shannon entropy of productive rearrangement frequencies from one. Only overrepresented clonotypes making up at least 0.05% of each patient's repertoire were included in the public clonotype analysis. Around 13 age-matched healthy donor repertoires from immuneACCESS were used as controls for clonality. Not all clones reach the TCRdb copy of this immuneACCESS table, which keeps in-frame sequences only. Checked studies attribute under half of the gap to unresolved V genes and leave the rest unexplained. The V and J calls and clone size were taken over from that table, and D and trimming were inferred from the DNA. The table for this sample lists around 200,000 clones; nearly 80% of them were counted only once. About an eighth of the sample comes from the top ten.

The V end gives up 3 bases and the J end 8 bases, leaving 3 bases in the junction not matched to a gene. Reading the germline V gene gives CDR1 SGHRS and CDR2 YFSETQ. Taken from cysteine to phenylalanine, the CDR3 has 13 residues. The DNA shown is the 39-base CDR3, in frame from base 1. Here the chain combines TRBV5-1 and TRBJ1-2; 11 central nucleotides agree with TRBD1. The receptor was isolated from a human donor with chronic lymphocytic leukemia. The input for sequencing was PBMCs, taken after 12 months of ibrutinib treatment. The DNA is as follows: TGCGCCAGCAGCTGGACAGGGGGCCTGGGCTACACCTTC. Protein translation: CASSWTGGLGYTF.